These 29 T cell receptor beta chains came from one sample sequenced in a study of T cell responses to AZD1222 COVID-19 vaccine (dated by TCRdb to the early 2020s). The label giving this sample's time point can be read as: baseline before first vaccination. Library preparation employed the immunoSEQ multiplex PCR assay. The source is immuneACCESS, and TCRdb retained only in-frame sequences with V and J called. Part of the clones is not carried over; for the studies checked, unresolved V genes explain less than half of this, and the remainder is unexplained. The sample includes some 110,000 clones, with 85% to 90% observed a single time. The ten largest account for about 4.8% of the sample. Specimen: peripheral blood, collected on day 0 of AZD1222 vaccination. The source of these receptors is an adult in good health.

The chain links TRBV5-1 to TRBJ2-1; 10 bases fit TRBD2. Germline V gene lookup returns CDR1 SGHRS and CDR2 YFSETQ. V lost 4 bases to trimming and J lost 3 bases; unmatched junction nucleotides: 7. The CDR3 covers 16 residues. CDR3 sequence: CASSLPPSGGYNEQFF. CDR3 bases: TGCGCCAGCAGCCTACCTCCTAGCGGGGGCTACAATGAGCAGTTCTTC.

This sequence joins TRBV5-4 and TRBJ1-1; TRBD1 matches at 7 bases. The length of the CDR3 is 15 residues. Germline loops: CDR1 SGHNT, CDR2 YYREEE (reference sequence). With 4 bases clipped from V and 1 base from J, the junction kept 7 bases outside the gene matches. The CDR3 loop is CASSIGGGGNTEAFF. The CDR3, as DNA: TGTGCCAGCAGCATAGGGGGCGGTGGGAACACTGAAGCTTTCTTT.

The chain has TRBV3-1 (or the pseudogene TRBV3-2) and TRBJ1-2; weak D call: TRBD1 (6 bases). This CDR3 contains 14 residues. Germline CDR1 reads LGHDT; CDR2 reads YNNKEL (reference sequence). The V and J ends lost 1 base and 6 bases respectively, with 12 bases between them. CDR3 protein: CASSQGFAGDGYTF. The DNA of the CDR3 is TGTGCCAGCAGCCAAGGATTTGCAGGGGATGGCTACACCTTC.

The rearrangement links TRBV1 to TRBJ1-5. TRBV1 is a known pseudogene. This CDR3 region has 14 residues. CDR3 nucleotides: TGCACCAGCAGCCAAGAAGAGGAGGAACAGCCCCAGCATTTT. This encodes CTSSQEEEEQPQHF.

J is TRBJ2-3 and V is TRBV15; D perhaps matches TRBD2 (6 bases). Germline lookup yields CDR1 LNHNV and CDR2 YYDKDF (reference sequence). The CDR3 sequence is 17 residues long. Trimming took off 0 bases at V and 0 bases at J, with 13 bases between the two ends. The DNA for the CDR3 is TGTGCCACCAGCAGAGATCCAGGCCTAGCGAGCACAGATACGCAGTATTTT. Translated, it gives CATSRDPGLASTDTQYF.

This clone was detected once. CDR3 in DNA: TGTGCCAGCAGCCAAAGGGACAGGGACACTGAAGCTTTCTTT. Protein sequence: CASSQRDRDTEAFF. V is TRBV4-2 and J is TRBJ1-1; 9 bases align to TRBD1. CDR1 LGHNA and CDR2 YNFKEQ come from the germline V gene. This CDR3 has 14 residues. Trimming cost V 2 bases and J 3 bases; bases outside gene matches: 1.

This chain uses TRBV10-3 with TRBJ1-5; tentatively, D is TRBD1 (5 bases). Trimming removed 4 bases from V and 2 bases from J, with 21 bases in between. Per germline, CDR1 ENHRY and CDR2 SYGVKD. The CDR3 consists of 18 residues. The CDR3 region is CAISGGQGKVGGNQPQHF. Here the CDR3 DNA reads TGTGCCATCAGTGGAGGTCAGGGAAAGGTTGGGGGCAATCAGCCCCAGCATTTT.

CDR3 sequence: CASKTGDYNEQFF. For the CDR3, the DNA is TGTGCCAGCAAGACGGGGGACTACAATGAGCAGTTCTTC. The chain carries TRBV12-3 or TRBV12-4 and TRBJ2-1, with D perhaps TRBD2 (6 bases). There are 13 residues in the CDR3. V lost 7 bases and J 3 bases, leaving 10 bases between the germline ends.

V and J are TRBV19 and TRBJ1-3, with D hard to call. Germline loops: CDR1 LNHDA, CDR2 SQIVND (reference sequence). This CDR3 is built from 15 residues. Trimming shortened V by 3 bases and J by 2 bases, and 11 bases separated the two germline ends. The CDR3 DNA follows: TGTGCCAGTAGTATGGGCGGTGGACCTGGAAACACCATATATTTT. It translates to CASSMGGGPGNTIYF.

Concerning this clone itself: Other DNA sequences in this specimen translate into the identical CDR3. This chain joins TRBV19 and TRBJ1-1; the D gene is possibly TRBD1 (5 bases). Deletions cut 1 base from V and 4 bases from J, with 7 bases between. The CDR3 is made up of 13 amino acids. CDR1 is LNHDA and CDR2 is SQIVND in the germline V gene (reference sequence). CDR3 DNA sequence: TGTGCCAGTAGTATAGGGGGGACCACTGAAGCTTTCTTT. It translates to CASSIGGTTEAFF. Complete variable domain (other parts from reference TRBV19 and TRBJ1-1): DGGITQSPKYLFRKEGQNVTLSCEQNLNHDAMYWYRQDPGQGLRLIYYSQIVNDFQKGDIAEGYSVSREKKESFPLTVTSAQKNPTAFYLCASSIGGTTEAFFGQGTRLTVV.

The V gene is TRBV5-3, the J gene TRBJ2-1, with 14 positions matching TRBD2. TRBV5-3 is recorded as an ORF, its role being uncertain. The CDR3 extends over 18 amino acids. The trim removed 4 bases at V and 1 base at J, leaving 7 bases unmatched. The CDR3 DNA reads as TGTGCCAGAAGCCTCGGACTAGCGGGAGGTGTGTCCTACAATGAGCAGTTCTTC. It codes for CARSLGLAGGVSYNEQFF.

The chain is built from TRBV2 and TRBJ1-5, with D perhaps matching TRBD1 (5 bases). Germline V gene lookup returns CDR1 SNHLY and CDR2 FYNNEI. Trimming took off 6 bases at V and 0 bases at J, with 9 bases between the two ends. There are 14 residues in the CDR3. DNA of the CDR3: TGTGCCAGCAGGGGGGACTATAGCAATCAGCCCCAGCATTTT. Its protein is CASRGDYSNQPQHF.

As DNA, the CDR3 is TGTGCCAGCAGCGCCCTGGAGGGTCGCTATGGCTACACCTTC. Protein: CASSALEGRYGYTF. This rearrangement joins TRBV6-5 to TRBJ1-2; D not certain. Germline-derived CDR1 and CDR2 are MNHEY and SVGAGI. Trimming removed 6 bases from V and 4 bases from J, with 15 bases in between. This CDR3 is built from 14 residues.

J is TRBJ1-1 and V is TRBV5-1, with a possible D match to TRBD1 (6 bases). The ends were cut back, 5 bases at V and 1 base at J, with 12 bases in the middle. In germline, CDR1 is SGHRS, CDR2 YFSETQ. The CDR3 covers 14 residues. In nucleotides, the CDR3 is TGCGCCAGCAGTGGGGACACCTCGAACACTGAAGCTTTCTTT. Protein: CASSGDTSNTEAFF.

Relative to its sample, this clone is medium-sized. The chain employs TRBV10-3 and TRBJ2-7, with TRBD2 identical over 10 bases. CDR3 length equals 14 residues. Losses at the gene ends were 6 bases for V and 4 bases for J; bases not matched to a gene: 6. Germline V gene lookup returns CDR1 ENHRY and CDR2 SYGVKD. CDR3: CAIRELAGTYEQYF. The CDR3 nucleotides are TGTGCCATCAGAGAACTAGCGGGGACTTACGAGCAGTACTTC.

This clone was picked up one time. The chain has TRBV7-2 and TRBJ2-7; 9 bases are shared with TRBD2. CDR1 and CDR2 from the germline V gene are SGHTA and FQGNSA. The ends lost 5 bases at V and 2 bases at J; junction bases unmatched: 10. The CDR3 length is 16 residues. CDR3 in amino acids: CASSIHSGGLPYEQYF. CDR3 sequence (DNA): TGTGCCAGCAGCATTCATAGCGGGGGATTACCCTACGAGCAGTACTTC.

The chain carries TRBV6-1 and TRBJ2-5; 11 bases are a match to TRBD2. This CDR3 has 17 amino acids. V shed 4 bases, J shed 5 bases, and the junction held 12 bases outside the gene matches. CDR1 and CDR2 from the germline V gene are MNHNS and SASEGT. CDR3 nucleotide sequence: TGTGCCAGCAGTGGGCGGCTTAGCGGGAGGGCCGGGGAGACCCAGTACTTC. Amino acids: CASSGRLSGRAGETQYF.

The chain has TRBV5-1 and TRBJ1-3, with 7 bases matching TRBD1. V dropped 3 bases and J dropped 3; count of bases not matched to a gene: 3. The CDR3 runs to 14 residues. Germline CDR1 SGHRS, CDR2 YFSETQ. The CDR3 DNA sequence: TGCGCCAGCAGCTCAGGGGGTGGTGGAAACACCATATATTTT. Protein: CASSSGGGGNTIYF.

The V and J genes are TRBV5-1 and TRBJ1-2; tentatively, D is TRBD1 (5 bases). This CDR3 has 12 amino acids. Germline assignment: CDR1 SGHRS and CDR2 YFSETQ. V was pared by 3 bases and J by 7 bases, with 10 bases between. The CDR3 DNA reads TGCGCCAGCAGCTACGGACAAAGTGGCTACACCTTC. Translated: CASSYGQSGYTF. Together with reference TRBV5-1 and TRBJ1-2, the CDR3 gives the full variable domain: KAGVTQTPRYLIKTRGQQVTLSCSPISGHRSVSWYQQTPGQGLQFLFEYFSETQRNKGNFPGRFSGRQFSNSRSEMNVSTLELGDSALYLCASSYGQSGYTFGSGTRLTVV.

The chain combines TRBV5-1 with TRBJ1-4, with 10 bases fitting TRBD1. Germline-derived CDR1 and CDR2 are SGHRS and YFSETQ. J lost 4 bases, V lost 4 bases, and 7 bases had no gene match. CDR3 length: 16 residues. The CDR3 nucleotides are TGCGCCAGCAGCCCGGGGACAGGGGTTTTTAATGAAAAACTGTTTTTT. Translation gives CASSPGTGVFNEKLFF.

The sample holds one count of this clone. This sequence joins TRBV18 and TRBJ2-1; the match to TRBD2 covers 11 bases. CDR1 is KGHSH, CDR2 LQKENI, per germline. The V gene end was trimmed by 4 bases and the J gene end by 4 bases; junction bases not matched to a gene: 6. The CDR3 covers 16 residues. Written as DNA, the CDR3 is TGTGCCAGCTCACTAATGAGGACTAGCGGGTACAATGAGCAGTTCTTC. Translated: CASSLMRTSGYNEQFF.

The J gene is TRBJ2-7, the V gene TRBV27; D gene ambiguous. CDR1 MNHEY and CDR2 SMNVEV come from the germline V gene (reference sequence). Between the trimmed V and J ends, which lost 7 bases and 1 base, there was a span of 14 bases. The CDR3 is made up of 14 amino acids. The chain's CDR3 is CASTISRDSYEQYF. The CDR3 coding sequence is TGTGCCAGCACCATCAGTAGGGATTCCTACGAGCAGTACTTC.

The chain has TRBV30 and TRBJ2-2; D is possibly TRBD1 (5 bases). The CDR3 sequence is 14 residues long. Trimming stripped 4 bases from V and 1 base from J, with 10 bases between. Germline V CDR1 and CDR2: GTSNPN, SVGIG (reference sequence). CDR3 in amino acids: CAWIRQMNTGELFF. In DNA form, the CDR3 reads TGTGCCTGGATAAGACAGATGAACACCGGGGAGCTGTTTTTT.

The V gene is TRBV5-1, the J gene TRBJ2-7; the match to TRBD1 covers 7 bases. V shed 2 bases, J shed 7 bases, and the junction held 9 bases outside the gene matches. The V gene's germline CDR1 is SGHRS and CDR2 YFSETQ. CDR3 length: 14 amino acids. The chain's CDR3 is CASSLTGERREQYF. The CDR3 DNA sequence: TGCGCCAGCAGCTTAACAGGGGAAAGGCGTGAGCAGTACTTC.

The chain recombines TRBV27 with TRBJ2-3, with TRBD2 matching 13 bases. The CDR3 length is 16 residues. CDR1 is MNHEY, CDR2 SMNVEV, per germline (reference sequence). CDR3 region: CAFTPLAGGPGDTQYF. The CDR3 coding sequence is TGTGCATTTACCCCACTAGCGGGAGGGCCGGGAGATACGCAGTATTTT.

This sequence joins TRBV9 and TRBJ2-3, with TRBD2 matching over 8 bases. The CDR3 spans 16 residues. From germline, CDR1 is SGDLS and CDR2 YYNGEE. Unmatched junction bases numbered 13, after V lost 4 bases and J lost 6 bases. The CDR3 is CASSLRAAGVVDTQYF. The DNA for the CDR3 is TGTGCCAGCAGCCTGAGGGCAGCGGGAGTTGTTGATACGCAGTATTTT.

The genes are TRBV9 and TRBJ1-2; D is undetermined. CDR1 SGDLS and CDR2 YYNGEE come from the germline V gene. V was pared by 4 bases and J by 2 bases, with 18 bases between. The CDR3 sequence is 16 residues long. CDR3 protein: CASSTLPLNGNYGYTF. The CDR3 nucleotides read TGTGCCAGCAGCACCCTTCCTTTAAACGGGAACTATGGCTACACCTTC.

The chain combines TRBV9 with TRBJ1-1; D uncertain. Trimming removed 0 bases from V and 3 bases from J, with 12 bases in between. Germline CDR1 and CDR2: SGDLS and YYNGEE. There are 15 residues in the CDR3. The CDR3 nucleotides read TGTGCCAGCAGCGTAGGAATCGGGTCTTACACTGAAGCTTTCTTT. This codes for CASSVGIGSYTEAFF.

The rearrangement uses TRBV5-1 and TRBJ2-1, with 7 bases aligning to TRBD1. J lost 3 bases, V lost 0 bases, and 0 bases had no gene match. Looked up from germline, CDR1 is SGHRS and CDR2 is YFSETQ. The CDR3 is 14 residues long. CDR3 sequence: CASSLGDSYNEQFF. CDR3 nucleotide sequence: TGCGCCAGCAGCTTGGGGGACAGCTACAATGAGCAGTTCTTC.